This T cell receptor beta chain was identified in a study of regulatory T cells in long-lasting Graves disease. This CDR3 contains 17 residues. Germline CDR1 is MDHEN and CDR2 is SYDVKM. V lost 5 bases, J lost 0 bases, and 20 bases lay in between. This clonotype was counted many times. Arm-PCR of CDR3 regions with iRepertoire HTBI primers generated TCR beta libraries. One entry per CDR3 protein, called by TCRdb with MiXCR from the multiplex PCR reads. Altogether about 620,000 distinct CDR3 sequences are present, 16% being singletons, with the ten largest covering approximately 20%. Time point meaning: newly diagnosed GD, antithyroid drugs for less than 3 months. From RNA extracted from PBMCs, the TCR library was made. In addition, the sample was reused for a study of T cells in Graves' hyperthyroidism and ophthalmopathy.

The sequenced sample was peripheral blood mononuclear cells (PBMCs), obtained at new diagnosis, from a patient treated with antithyroid drugs. The V and J genes are TRBV28 and TRBJ2-7; D may match TRBD1 or TRBD2 (6 bases each). The sequence was collected from a woman in her thirties with Graves disease. The CDR3 here is CASSTLGGGISSYEQYF. DNA of the CDR3: TGTGCCAGCAGTACGCTCGGGGGCGGAATTAGCTCCTACGAGCAGTACTTC. Using reference TRBV28 and TRBJ2-7 for the parts outside the CDR3, the full variable domain is DVKVTQSSRYLVKRTGEKVFLECVQDMDHENMFWYRQDPGLGLRLIYFSYDVKMKEKGDIPEGYSVSREKKERFSLILESASTNQTSMYLCASSTLGGGISSYEQYFGPGTRLTVT.